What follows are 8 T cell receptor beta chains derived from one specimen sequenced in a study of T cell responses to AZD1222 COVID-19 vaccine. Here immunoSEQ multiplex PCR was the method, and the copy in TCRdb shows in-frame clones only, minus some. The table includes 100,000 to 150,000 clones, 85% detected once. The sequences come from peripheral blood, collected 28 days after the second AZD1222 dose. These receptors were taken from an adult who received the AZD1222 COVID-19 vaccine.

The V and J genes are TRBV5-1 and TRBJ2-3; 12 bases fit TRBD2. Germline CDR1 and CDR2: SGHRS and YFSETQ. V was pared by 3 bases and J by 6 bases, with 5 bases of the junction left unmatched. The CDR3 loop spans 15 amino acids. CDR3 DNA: TGCGCCAGCAGCTCTAGCGGGGGGGCGACCGATACGCAGTATTTT. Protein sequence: CASSSSGGATDTQYF.

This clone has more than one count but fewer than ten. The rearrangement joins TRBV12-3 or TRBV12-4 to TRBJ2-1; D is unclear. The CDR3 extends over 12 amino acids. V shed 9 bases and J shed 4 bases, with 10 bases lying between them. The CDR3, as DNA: TGTGCCAGTTTGTTGCGATACAATGAGCAGTTCTTC. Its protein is CASLLRYNEQFF.

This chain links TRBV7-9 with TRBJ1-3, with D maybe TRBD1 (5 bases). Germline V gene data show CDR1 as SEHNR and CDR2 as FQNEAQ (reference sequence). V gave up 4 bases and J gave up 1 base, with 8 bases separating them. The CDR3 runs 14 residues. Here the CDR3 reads CASSWGGSGNTIYF. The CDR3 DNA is TGTGCCAGCAGCTGGGGGGGATCTGGAAACACCATATATTTT.

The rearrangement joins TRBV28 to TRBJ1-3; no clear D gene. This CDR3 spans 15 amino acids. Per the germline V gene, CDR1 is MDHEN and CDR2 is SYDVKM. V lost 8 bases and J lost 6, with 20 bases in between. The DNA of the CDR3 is TGTGCCAGCGGCCCGGGCACTGGAAGGGAAAACACCATATATTTT. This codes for CASGPGTGRENTIYF.

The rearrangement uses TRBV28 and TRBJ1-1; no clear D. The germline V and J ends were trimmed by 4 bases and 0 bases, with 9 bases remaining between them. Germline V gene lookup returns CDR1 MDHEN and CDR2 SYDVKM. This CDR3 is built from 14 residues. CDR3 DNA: TGTGCCAGCAGTTCGATCCCCATGAACACTGAAGCTTTCTTT. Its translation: CASSSIPMNTEAFF.

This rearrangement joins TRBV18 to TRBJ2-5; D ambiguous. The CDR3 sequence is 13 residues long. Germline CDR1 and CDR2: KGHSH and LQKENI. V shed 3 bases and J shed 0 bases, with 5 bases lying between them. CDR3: CASSPGNQETQYF. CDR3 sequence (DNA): TGTGCCAGCTCACCTGGTAACCAAGAGACCCAGTACTTC.

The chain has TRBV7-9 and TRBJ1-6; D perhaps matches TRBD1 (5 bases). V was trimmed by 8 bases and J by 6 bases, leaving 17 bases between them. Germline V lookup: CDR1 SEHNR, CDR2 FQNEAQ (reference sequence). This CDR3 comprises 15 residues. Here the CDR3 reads CASHDGGSPNSPLHF. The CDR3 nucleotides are TGTGCCAGCCATGACGGGGGGTCCCCTAATTCACCCCTCCACTTT.

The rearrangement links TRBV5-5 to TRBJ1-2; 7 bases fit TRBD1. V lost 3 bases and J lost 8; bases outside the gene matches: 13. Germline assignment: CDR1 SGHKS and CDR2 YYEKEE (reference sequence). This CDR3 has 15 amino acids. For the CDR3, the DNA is TGTGCCAGCAGCTACGCCCCCGGGACAGAAGTAGGCTACACCTTC. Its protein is CASSYAPGTEVGYTF.